Listed here is a single TCR beta chain. This clone was counted once. Its binding antigen is unknown. The input lacks base qualities; no much larger clone sits a single base away. Donors were healthy HIV-negative adults with no recently reported acute infections or vaccinations. Every donor was a Caucasian adult living in Nashville, Tennessee, USA. CD4+ T cells were enriched by magnetic negative selection; naive cells were then positively selected on CD45RA, and the negative fraction formed the memory subset. Blood was obtained by leukapheresis, after which PBMCs were separated by Ficoll-Histopaque density gradient centrifugation and cryopreserved in liquid nitrogen vapor phase. Analytical flow cytometry was used to check the purity and quantity of each magnetically sorted T cell population. Genomic DNA was isolated from each sorted fraction and quantified by UV absorbance on a Nanodrop 2000c. V is cut by 3 bases and J by 7 bases, and the space between the germline ends is 16 bases. Measured from the cysteine to the phenylalanine, the CDR3 is 14 residues long. Only the CDR3 DNA stays, 42 bases, in frame from base 1. CDR1 SGHDT and CDR2 YYEEEE were looked up in the germline V gene.

This entry belongs to a study of shared clonotypes between healthy human individuals (TCRdb year 2020). Regarding the complete study: The cohort comprised a couple of women and three men aged 18 to 49 years. Per donor, leukapheresis produced somewhere between about 0.9 and 9 billion PBMCs. For each donor, CD4 naive and CD4 memory were each given three plates, CD8 naive was given two plates, and CD8 memory was given one plate. To estimate repertoire size and how much clonotype sharing occurs between individuals, the study deeply sequenced the blood TCR repertoires of a handful of healthy adults. Libraries were prepared and TCR repertoires were sequenced by different laboratories using diverse techniques, in order to increase sequencing depth and limit assay-specific biases. Results the study describes overall, beyond this receptor: Compared with non-shared clonotypes, clonotypes shared by all four sorted-subset donors had higher generation probabilities. Roughly 5% of naive CD4, more than 3% of naive CD8, about 2.4% of memory CD4, and 0.35% to 0.5% of memory CD8 clonotypes were shared across four donors. Pairwise subsampling led to the expectation that sequencing depth would affect the degree of clonotype sharing among donors. Incomplete sequencing was indicated by rarefaction of sorted-subset datasets, despite the large sequencing depth. Sampling was restricted to blood, and TCR repertoires in tissue are likely to differ from TCR repertoires in blood. Larger estimated clonotype richness was generally found for naive subsets than for memory subsets. Because the study included a small number of donors, the genetic and exposure-history diversity represented was limited.

TCR CDR3 regions were amplified from genomic DNA by multiplex PCR using the deep immunoSEQ assay. Extracted genomic DNA from each cell subset was spread evenly across all wells of several immunoSEQ 96-well plates, with each plate serving as a replicate. Each replicate PCR for sorted subsets received about 180 ng genomic DNA, equal to tens of thousands of T cell genomes. Purified libraries were quantified with a Qubit 3.0 fluorometer, sized on a Bioanalyzer 2100, and re-quantified with the KAPA Library Quantification kit. A separate single-read 150-cycle Illumina NextSeq 550 flow cell was used to sequence each immunoSEQ 96-well plate. The paper's data handling went like this. The immunoSEQ output contained only junctional sequences without quality scores, so filtering could not match that applied to full-length reads. To assign V/J genes and CDR3, sequences were annotated using PyIR, a Python wrapper for IgBLAST v1.9, with IMGT germline references. Reads with weak V/J assignments (E-value above 1e-6), missing CDR3, stop codons, out-of-frame junctions, or ambiguous translated residues were removed. V3J clonotypes were defined as sequences sharing an identical inferred V gene, J gene, and CDR3 amino acid sequence. The percentage overlap between two repertoires was calculated by dividing the number of shared unique clonotypes by the size of the smaller repertoire. Repertoire richness was assessed with RTK rarefaction, the Chao1 estimator, and Recon v2.1 estimates of unobserved clonotypes. Generation probabilities were computed with OLGA for all TCRbeta clonotypes obtained by the gDNA method from four donors. TCRdb re-hosts the immuneACCESS table, in-frame sequences only. Its copies lack some clones; in the studies checked, an unresolved V gene accounts for under half of them, and the cause for the rest is not known. That table supplies the V and J calls and clone size; D and trimming were determined from the DNA. The sample includes approximately 2.1 million clones, with more than 80% observed a single time. The top ten constitute 0.39% of the sample.

The chain links TRBV5-6 with TRBJ1-2; tentative D gene TRBD1, with 5 bases matching. The TCR originated in a man younger than 35 in good health. Some clones in this sample may be carry-over from other donors' samples. The sample comprised naive CD4+ T cells from PBMCs. Explained via the paper, the cell subset or site label denotes: CD45RA+ positively selected. CDR3 loop: CASSWNGGGAGYTF. The nucleotide sequence is TGTGCCAGCAGCTGGAATGGGGGGGGTGCTGGCTACACCTTC.